This T cell receptor (beta chain) stems from a study of Tregs in tolerant kidney transplant recipients. Study-wide results and limits: The most relevant donor-specific Treg TCRbeta repertoire apparently came from expansion with activated donor B cells. Findings come from small patient numbers and require larger validation. Biological reproducibility was not directly addressed in this study.

CDR3 length equals 17 residues. Losses at the gene ends were 4 bases for V and 3 bases for J; bases not matched to a gene: 15. Germline V lookup: CDR1 SGHRS, CDR2 YFSETQ. Unstimulated Tregs (CD4+CD25+CD127-) and CD4+CD25- non-Tregs were sorted from PBMCs. Assay: immunoSEQ multiplex PCR; the TCRdb copy retains only in-frame clones and omits some. The profile covers 240,000 or so clones, with more than 65% appearing a single time and about 0.68% taken by the ten largest. Points on this clone: Its antigen remains unknown.

This rearrangement joins TRBV5-1 to TRBJ1-1; TRBD1 matches 7 bases. The sequence was obtained from a human donor in good health. Sample: CD4+ T cells from blood. The CDR3 nucleotides are TGCGCCAGCAGCGCGGACCTATCGACAGGGCGGGACACTGAAGCTTTCTTT. Its protein is CASSADLSTGRDTEAFF.